Below, 5 T cell receptor beta chains from the same sample are listed, as sequenced in a study of metastatic and nonmetastatic thyroid tumors. TCRdb reprocessed the PCR reads via MiXCR. The table includes fewer than 12,000 clones, 28% detected once. Patients were all untreated before their thyroid surgery. Sequencing was done on a sample of tumor tissue. The receptors were sampled from a male donor with papillary thyroid cancer or a benign thyroid nodule (not recorded which). Some clones in this sample may be carry-over from other donors' samples.

The table lists this clone with many counts. Other DNA sequences from this sample encode an identical CDR3 as well. The rearrangement links TRBV19 to TRBJ1-4, with 9 bases aligning to TRBD1. This CDR3 region has 16 residues. The J segment lost 8 bases and the V segment lost 9 bases, leaving 16 bases of the junction unmatched. From germline, CDR1 is LNHDA and CDR2 SQIVND (reference sequence). CDR3 DNA: TGTGCCAGCACTTCACCGGGACAGGGTCGGCAGGAAAAACTGTTTTTT. Amino acids: CASTSPGQGRQEKLFF. Complete variable domain (other parts from reference TRBV19 and TRBJ1-4): DGGITQSPKYLFRKEGQNVTLSCEQNLNHDAMYWYRQDPGQGLRLIYYSQIVNDFQKGDIAEGYSVSREKKESFPLTVTSAQKNPTAFYLCASTSPGQGRQEKLFFGSGTQLSVL.

This clone occurred a few times. The J gene is TRBJ2-7, the V gene TRBV6-1; no clear D. Germline V lookup: CDR1 MNHNS, CDR2 SASEGT. The CDR3 has 15 amino acids. The CDR3 spells CASSEAQGAPYEHYV. CDR3 in DNA: TGTGCCAGCAGTGAAGCACAAGGCGCCCCCTACGAGCATTACGTC.

The chain joins TRBV11-2 to TRBJ2-7, with a weak D call TRBD2 (5 bases). The ends were cut back, 3 bases at V and 3 bases at J, with 12 bases in the middle. The CDR3 runs 14 residues. Germline V gene sequence: CDR1 SGHAT, CDR2 FQNNGV. In nucleotides, the CDR3 is TGTGCCAGCAGCTTTGGAGGCCGTAACTACGAGCAGTACTTC. Translation gives CASSFGGRNYEQYF. The whole variable domain, filled in from reference TRBV11-2 and TRBJ2-7, reads EAGVAQSPRYKIIEKRQSVAFWCNPISGHATLYWYQQILGQGPKLLIQFQNNGVVDDSQLPKDRFSAERLKGVDSTLKIQPAKLEDSAVYLCASSFGGRNYEQYFGPGTRLTVT.

The CDR3: CASSQDVPSGNEQYF. CDR3 sequence (DNA): TGCGCCAGCAGCCAAGATGTCCCGTCAGGGAACGAGCAGTACTTC. This chain joins TRBV4-1 and TRBJ2-7, with D maybe TRBD1 (5 bases). Trimming took off 0 bases at V and 5 bases at J, with 14 bases between the two ends. Germline lookup yields CDR1 MGHRA and CDR2 YSYEKL. The CDR3 is 15 residues long.

V is TRBV5-1 and J is TRBJ2-1; TRBD1 agrees at 8 bases. Germline loops: CDR1 SGHRS, CDR2 YFSETQ. The ends lost 8 bases at V and 7 bases at J; junction bases unmatched: 11. This CDR3 contains 14 residues. The CDR3 DNA reads TGCGCCAGTCGTAGGTGGACAGGGTGGAATGAGCAGTTCTTC. Residues: CASRRWTGWNEQFF.